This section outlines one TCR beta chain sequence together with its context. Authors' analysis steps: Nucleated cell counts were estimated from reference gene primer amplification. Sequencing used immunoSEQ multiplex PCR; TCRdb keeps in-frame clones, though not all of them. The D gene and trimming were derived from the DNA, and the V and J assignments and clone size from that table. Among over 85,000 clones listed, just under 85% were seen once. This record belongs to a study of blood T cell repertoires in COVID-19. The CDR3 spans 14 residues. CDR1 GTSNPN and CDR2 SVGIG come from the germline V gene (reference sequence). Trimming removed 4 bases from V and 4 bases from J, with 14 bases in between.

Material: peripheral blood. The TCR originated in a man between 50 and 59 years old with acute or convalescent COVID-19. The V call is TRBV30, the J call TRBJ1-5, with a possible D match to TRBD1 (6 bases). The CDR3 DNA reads TGTGCCTGGAATCTTGGGGGCCTAAATCAGCCCCAGCATTTT. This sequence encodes CAWNLGGLNQPQHF. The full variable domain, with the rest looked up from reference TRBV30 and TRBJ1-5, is SQTIHQWPATLVQPVGSPLSLECTVEGTSNPNLYWYRQAAGRGLQLLFYSVGIGQISSEVPQNLSASRPQDRQFILSSKKLLLSDSGFYLCAWNLGGLNQPQHFGDGTRLSIL.